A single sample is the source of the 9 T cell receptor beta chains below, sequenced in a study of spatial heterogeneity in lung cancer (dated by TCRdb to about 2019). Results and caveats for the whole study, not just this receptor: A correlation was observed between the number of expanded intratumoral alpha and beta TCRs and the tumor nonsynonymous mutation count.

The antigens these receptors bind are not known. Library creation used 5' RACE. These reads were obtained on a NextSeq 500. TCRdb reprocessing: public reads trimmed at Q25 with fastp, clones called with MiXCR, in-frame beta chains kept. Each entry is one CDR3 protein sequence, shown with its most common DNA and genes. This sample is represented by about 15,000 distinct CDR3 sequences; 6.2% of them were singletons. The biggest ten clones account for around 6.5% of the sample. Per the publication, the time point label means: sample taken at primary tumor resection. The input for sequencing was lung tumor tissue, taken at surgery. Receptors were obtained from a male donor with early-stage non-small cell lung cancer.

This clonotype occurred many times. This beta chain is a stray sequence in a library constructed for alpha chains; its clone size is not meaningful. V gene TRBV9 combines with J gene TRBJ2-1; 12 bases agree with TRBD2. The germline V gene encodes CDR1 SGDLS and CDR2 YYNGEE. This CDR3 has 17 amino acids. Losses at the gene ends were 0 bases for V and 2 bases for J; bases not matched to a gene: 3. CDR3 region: CASSVASGGAPYNEQFF. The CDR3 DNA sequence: TGTGCCAGCAGCGTAGCTAGCGGGGGGGCCCCCTACAATGAGCAGTTCTTC.

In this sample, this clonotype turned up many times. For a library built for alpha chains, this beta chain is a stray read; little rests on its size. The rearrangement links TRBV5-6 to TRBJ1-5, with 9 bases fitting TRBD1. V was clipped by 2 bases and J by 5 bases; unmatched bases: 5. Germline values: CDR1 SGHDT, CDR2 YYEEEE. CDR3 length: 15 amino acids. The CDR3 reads CASSFRDRVDQPQHF. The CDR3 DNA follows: TGTGCCAGCAGCTTCCGGGACAGGGTTGATCAGCCCCAGCATTTT.

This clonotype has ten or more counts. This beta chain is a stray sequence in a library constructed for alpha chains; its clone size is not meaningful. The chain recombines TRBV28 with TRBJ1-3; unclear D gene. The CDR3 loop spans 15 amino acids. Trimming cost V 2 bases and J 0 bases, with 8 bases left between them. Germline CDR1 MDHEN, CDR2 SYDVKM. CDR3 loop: CASSLPGFSGNTIYF. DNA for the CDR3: TGTGCCAGCAGTTTACCGGGATTCTCTGGAAACACCATATATTTT.

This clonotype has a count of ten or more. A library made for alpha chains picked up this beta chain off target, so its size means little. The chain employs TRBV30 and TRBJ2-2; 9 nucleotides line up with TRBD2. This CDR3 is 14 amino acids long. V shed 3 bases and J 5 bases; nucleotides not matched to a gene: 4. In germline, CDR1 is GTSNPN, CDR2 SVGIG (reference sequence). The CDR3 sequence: CAWRVAGGTGELFF. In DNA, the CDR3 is TGTGCCTGGAGAGTGGCGGGAGGGACCGGGGAGCTGTTTTTT.

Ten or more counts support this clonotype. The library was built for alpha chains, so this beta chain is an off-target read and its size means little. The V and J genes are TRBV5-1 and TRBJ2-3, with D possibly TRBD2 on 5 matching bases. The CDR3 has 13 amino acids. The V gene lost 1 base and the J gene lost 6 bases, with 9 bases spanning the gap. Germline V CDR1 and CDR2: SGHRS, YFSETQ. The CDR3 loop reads CASSLWGDDTQYF. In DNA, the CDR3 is TGCGCCAGCAGCTTGTGGGGAGATGATACGCAGTATTTT.

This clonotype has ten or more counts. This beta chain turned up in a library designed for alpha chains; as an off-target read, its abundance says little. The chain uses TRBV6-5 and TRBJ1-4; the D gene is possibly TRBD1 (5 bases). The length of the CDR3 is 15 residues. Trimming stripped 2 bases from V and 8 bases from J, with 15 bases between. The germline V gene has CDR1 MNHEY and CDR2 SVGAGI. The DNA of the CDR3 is TGTGCCAGCAGTTACGGGGCAAGTCGCGGGGAAAAACTGTTTTTT. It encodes CASSYGASRGEKLFF.

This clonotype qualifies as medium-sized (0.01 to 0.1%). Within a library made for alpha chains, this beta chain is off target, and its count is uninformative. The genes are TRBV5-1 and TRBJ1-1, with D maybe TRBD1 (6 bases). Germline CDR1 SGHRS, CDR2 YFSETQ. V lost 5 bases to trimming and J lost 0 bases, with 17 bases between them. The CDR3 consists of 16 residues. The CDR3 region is CASRSGGPSMNTEAFF. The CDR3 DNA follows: TGCGCCAGCAGATCCGGGGGCCCCTCGATGAACACTGAAGCTTTCTTT.

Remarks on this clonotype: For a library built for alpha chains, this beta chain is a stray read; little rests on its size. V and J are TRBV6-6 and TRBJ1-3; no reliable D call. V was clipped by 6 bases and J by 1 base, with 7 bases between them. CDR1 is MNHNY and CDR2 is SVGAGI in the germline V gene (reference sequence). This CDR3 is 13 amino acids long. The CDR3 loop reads CASRDQSGNTIYF. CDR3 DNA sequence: TGTGCCAGCAGGGATCAGTCTGGAAACACCATATATTTT.

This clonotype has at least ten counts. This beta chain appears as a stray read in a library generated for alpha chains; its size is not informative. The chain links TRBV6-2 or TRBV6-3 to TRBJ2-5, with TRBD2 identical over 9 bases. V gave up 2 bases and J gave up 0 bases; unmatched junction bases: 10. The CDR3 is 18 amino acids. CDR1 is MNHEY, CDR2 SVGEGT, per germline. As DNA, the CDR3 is TGTGCCAGCAGTTACGAGCGGGGGGTTTCTTCGTACCAAGAGACCCAGTACTTC. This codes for CASSYERGVSSYQETQYF.